A single sample is the source of the 10 T cell receptor beta chains below, sequenced in a study of blood T cell repertoires in COVID-19. The protocol was immunoSEQ multiplex PCR, while the TCRdb copy is restricted to in-frame clones and leaves out a portion. Of some 99,000 clones in the sample, around 83% were seen once. Sample: peripheral blood. Receptors originate from a woman of 80 years or more with active or convalescent COVID-19.

This clone appeared once. The J gene is TRBJ1-2, the V gene TRBV19, with 10 positions matching TRBD1. Germline-derived CDR1 and CDR2 are LNHDA and SQIVND (reference sequence). The CDR3 contains 14 residues. Trimming cost V 7 bases and J 4 bases; bases outside gene matches: 6. The CDR3 DNA reads as TGTGCCAGTATCGACAGGGGGCGGATCTATGGCTACACCTTC. Protein sequence: CASIDRGRIYGYTF.

On this clone: The junction and the germline gene differ at one end; a read error may be behind it. The J gene is TRBJ2-7, the V gene TRBV7-2; 10 nucleotides agree with TRBD2. The CDR3 is made up of 16 amino acids. CDR1 is SGHTA and CDR2 is FQGNSA in the germline V gene. CDR3 bases: TGTGCCAGCAGCTTAGCTTTACTAGCGGGATCCCGCCGGCCACAGTTC. This sequence encodes CASSLALLAGSRRPQF.

The CDR3 sequence: CASSLRGAEGYTF. The DNA for the CDR3 is TGTGCCAGCTCTCTCAGGGGGGCAGAGGGCTACACCTTC. The chain joins TRBV18 to TRBJ1-2; 7 bases are a match to TRBD1. V trimming: 6 bases; J trimming: 8 bases; junction bases outside the gene matches: 9. The CDR3 is made up of 13 amino acids. Germline CDR1 and CDR2: KGHSH and LQKENI.

The chain has TRBV2 and TRBJ1-1; TRBD1 matches 7 bases. This CDR3 has 16 amino acids. The germline V gene encodes CDR1 SNHLY and CDR2 FYNNEI. V lost 6 bases, J lost 3 bases, and 13 bases stayed unmatched. The CDR3 nucleotides read TGTGCCAGCAGGGGCTTCAGGGGGGTTGAATACACTGAAGCTTTCTTT. This translates into CASRGFRGVEYTEAFF.

Only one count was recorded for this clone. This chain connects TRBV29-1 to TRBJ2-3; 10 nucleotides match TRBD2. Germline V lookup: CDR1 SQVTM, CDR2 ANQGSEA. This CDR3 is 12 amino acids long. J lost 7 bases, V lost 4 bases, and 2 bases had no gene match. The CDR3 reads CSVVLAGYTQYF. DNA for the CDR3: TGCAGCGTTGTACTAGCGGGATATACGCAGTATTTT.

The V gene is TRBV15, the J gene TRBJ1-1; TRBD1 matches 12 bases. Trimming took 8 bases from V and 3 from J; bases not matched to a gene: 10. CDR3 length: 16 residues. Germline values: CDR1 LNHNV, CDR2 YYDKDF (reference sequence). CDR3 sequence: CATSPGTGGLYTEAFF. The CDR3 DNA is TGTGCCACCTCTCCCGGGACAGGGGGCCTGTACACTGAAGCTTTCTTT.

V gene TRBV6-2 or TRBV6-3 combines with J gene TRBJ2-2; D is perhaps TRBD2 (6 bases). Trimming removed 0 bases from V and 5 bases from J, with 13 bases in between. The germline V gene encodes CDR1 MNHEY and CDR2 SVGEGT. The CDR3 consists of 16 residues. Here the CDR3 reads CASSYSPGAGTGELFF. DNA for the CDR3: TGTGCCAGCAGTTACTCACCGGGAGCGGGTACCGGGGAGCTGTTTTTT.

J is TRBJ2-5 and V is TRBV27; TRBD2 matches 13 bases. CDR1 MNHEY and CDR2 SMNVEV come from the germline V gene (reference sequence). The CDR3 runs to 14 residues. The ends lost 6 bases at V and 5 bases at J; junction bases unmatched: 3. The CDR3 nucleotides are TGTGCCAGCAGACTAGCGGGAGGGGTGGAGACCCAGTACTTC. The encoded protein is CASRLAGGVETQYF.

The chain is built from TRBV7-2 and TRBJ2-3; D is perhaps TRBD1 (6 bases). The CDR3 length is 16 residues. The ends were cut back, 6 bases at V and 2 bases at J, with 18 bases in the middle. CDR1 is SGHTA and CDR2 is FQGNSA in the germline V gene. In DNA form, the CDR3 reads TGTGCCAGCAGTTTATCCTCGGGACACTACACAGATACGCAGTATTTT. Its translation: CASSLSSGHYTDTQYF.

CDR3 region: CASSLRAGTEAFF. DNA of the CDR3: TGTGCCAGCAGCTTAAGGGCAGGGACTGAAGCTTTCTTT. The chain has TRBV13 and TRBJ1-1; D possibly corresponds to TRBD1 (5 bases). Germline lookup yields CDR1 PRHDT and CDR2 FYEKMQ (reference sequence). The CDR3 is 13 amino acids. Trimming stripped 2 bases from V and 5 bases from J, with 9 bases between.